This TCR beta chain was sequenced in a study of identical twins. In TCRdb, the 5' RACE reads were re-called with MiXCR into one record per CDR3 protein. The sample gives 500,000 to 550,000 distinct CDR3 sequences, 20% to 25% of which show up once; around 0.9% is in the top ten. In addition, the sample was reused for a study of T cells expressing NK-cell markers. In that study: CD3+CD56+NKG2C+, CD3+CD56+NKG2C- and CD3+CD56-NKG2C+ T cells, once sorted, supplied the TCR beta repertoires.

Sequenced material: CD4+ T cells sorted from blood. The TCR sequence derives from a woman between 18 and 29 years old in good health.

CDR3 protein: CASSERGGRGETQYF. As DNA, the CDR3 is TGTGCCAGCAGCGAGCGGGGGGGCCGGGGAGAGACCCAGTACTTC. This chain uses TRBV7-3 with TRBJ2-5; 10 nucleotides match TRBD2. CDR1 is SGHTA and CDR2 is FQGTGA in the germline V gene. Trimming removed 5 bases from V and 4 bases from J; junction bases left unmatched: 7. This CDR3 comprises 15 residues. The variable domain in full, completed from reference TRBV7-3 and TRBJ2-5, reads GAGVSQTPSNKVTEKGKYVELRCDPISGHTALYWYRQSLGQGPEFLIYFQGTGAADDSGLPNDRFFAVRPEGSVSTLKIQRTERGDSAVYLCASSERGGRGETQYFGPGTRLLVL.